This T cell receptor beta chain was sequenced for a study of blood T cell repertoires in COVID-19. The wider study: From the United States, Italy and Spain came samples of acute and convalescent COVID-19.

V trimming: 2 bases; J trimming: 1 base; junction bases outside the gene matches: 9. The CDR3 has 17 residues. Germline CDR1 SGHKS, CDR2 YYEKEE (reference sequence). Only in-frame clones appear in the TCRdb table, and some are missing; sequencing was by immunoSEQ multiplex PCR. The data hold hundreds of thousands of clones, with 80% to 90% observed a single time. The receptor's source is a man in his forties in a cohort exposed to, infected with or recovered from COVID-19 (not recorded which). This chain uses TRBV5-5 with TRBJ2-7, with 10 bases aligning to TRBD2. Material: PBMCs or T cells enriched from blood (not recorded which). CDR3 bases: TGTGCCAGCAGCTTAAGACAACTAGCGGGACGATCCTACGAGCAGTACTTC. Encoded protein: CASSLRQLAGRSYEQYF. Combining the CDR3 with reference TRBV5-5 and TRBJ2-7 gives the whole variable domain DAGVTQSPTHLIKTRGQQVTLRCSPISGHKSVSWYQQVLGQGPQFIFQYYEKEERGRGNFPDRFSARQFPNYSSELNVNALLLGDSALYLCASSLRQLAGRSYEQYFGPGTRLTVT.